Listed here are 26 T cell receptor beta chains from one sample, sequenced in a study of a mutant IDH1 vaccine in newly diagnosed glioma. The time point: baseline, week 1 (first vaccination visit). As to treatment: pre-vaccination baseline after standard-of-care therapy. Clones were read by immunoSEQ multiplex PCR, and TCRdb kept only the in-frame ones, dropping some. The sample includes 12,000 to 15,000 clones, approximately 92% of them seen just once. The material sequenced was PBMCs, taken from a glioma patient treated with radiotherapy, temozolomide or both. These receptors came from a woman aged 40-49 years with glioma. Some clones in this sample may be carry-over from other donors' samples.

This chain joins TRBV5-8 and TRBJ2-5; D is perhaps TRBD1 or TRBD2 (5 bases each). Trimming shortened V by 2 bases and J by 5 bases, and 19 bases separated the two germline ends. Germline lookup yields CDR1 SGHTS and CDR2 YDEGEE. CDR3 length equals 16 residues. The CDR3 is CASSFRVGTRGETQYF. CDR3 coding DNA: TGTGCCAGCAGCTTCAGAGTAGGGACGAGAGGGGAGACCCAGTACTTC.

This sequence joins TRBV21-1 and TRBJ1-5; the table's D call, TRBD1, has no DNA check behind it. TRBV21-1 is a pseudogene segment. This CDR3 has 19 residues. The CDR3 is CASSKRETGFIGSNQPQHF. CDR3 bases: TGTGCCAGCAGCAAAAGGGAAACAGGGTTTATCGGAAGCAATCAGCCCCAGCATTTT.

The chain carries TRBV7-2 and TRBJ2-3, with D unclear. Trimming left V 5 bases short and J 7 bases short, with 10 bases between. The CDR3 length is 12 residues. From germline, CDR1 is SGHTA and CDR2 FQGNSA. Here the CDR3 reads CASSLNANTQYF. CDR3 DNA: TGTGCCAGCAGCCTGAACGCCAATACGCAGTATTTT.

V and J are TRBV5-1 and TRBJ2-2, with 9 bases fitting TRBD1. Germline loops: CDR1 SGHRS, CDR2 YFSETQ. The CDR3 spans 16 residues. J was trimmed by 3 bases and V by 0 bases; bases with no gene match: 3. The CDR3 nucleotides read TGCGCCAGCAGCTTGGAAGGGACAGGGTACACCGGGGAGCTGTTTTTT. Its translation is CASSLEGTGYTGELFF.

The chain has TRBV2 and TRBJ2-3, with D unclear. From germline, CDR1 is SNHLY and CDR2 FYNNEI. Trimming removed 0 bases from V and 1 base from J, with 17 bases in between. There are 18 residues in the CDR3. The CDR3 loop is CASSEALLFRSGTDTQYF. CDR3 nucleotides: TGTGCCAGCAGTGAAGCGCTTCTTTTCCGATCTGGCACAGATACGCAGTATTTT.

This sequence joins TRBV2 and TRBJ1-2, with 10 bases identical to TRBD1. In germline, CDR1 is SNHLY, CDR2 FYNNEI. With 4 bases clipped from V and 3 bases from J, the junction kept 2 bases outside the gene matches. The CDR3 is made up of 14 amino acids. CDR3 nucleotides: TGTGCCAGCAGTGGGGGGACAGGGGACTATGGCTACACCTTC. It codes for CASSGGTGDYGYTF.

V gene TRBV6-1 combines with J gene TRBJ1-5; D is possibly TRBD1 (5 bases). V shed 8 bases and J shed 2 bases, with 13 bases lying between them. The germline V gene has CDR1 MNHNS and CDR2 SASEGT. The CDR3 runs to 14 residues. In nucleotides, the CDR3 is TGTGCCAGCCTGTCGGCGGGGGGCAATCAGCCCCAGCATTTT. It translates to CASLSAGGNQPQHF.

The rearrangement links TRBV4-1 to TRBJ2-7, with D possibly matching TRBD1 (6 bases). The V and J ends lost 7 bases and 0 bases respectively, with 10 bases between them. The germline CDR1 and CDR2 sequences are MGHRA and YSYEKL. This CDR3 contains 13 residues. The CDR3 nucleotides read TGCGCCAGCAACGGGACACGCTCCTACGAGCAGTACTTC. It yields the protein CASNGTRSYEQYF.

The chain has TRBV6-1 and TRBJ2-7; D gene unclear. CDR3 length: 15 residues. CDR1 and CDR2 (germline): MNHNS, SASEGT. The V gene lost 2 bases and the J gene lost 2 bases, with 13 bases spanning the gap. The CDR3 protein is CASSEYPGSTYEQYF. The DNA for the CDR3 is TGTGCCAGCAGTGAATACCCAGGCAGCACCTACGAGCAGTACTTC.

The V call is TRBV4-1, the J call TRBJ1-5; no firm D call. The CDR3 runs 14 residues. The ends were cut back, 2 bases at V and 0 bases at J, with 5 bases in the middle. Germline lookup yields CDR1 MGHRA and CDR2 YSYEKL. The CDR3, as DNA: TGCGCCAGCAGCCAATGGGGTAGCAATCAGCCCCAGCATTTT. This sequence encodes CASSQWGSNQPQHF.

V usage is TRBV2 and J usage is TRBJ2-3; no clear D. Trimming shortened V by 4 bases and J by 5 bases, and 10 bases separated the two germline ends. Per the germline V gene, CDR1 is SNHLY and CDR2 is FYNNEI. The CDR3 runs 13 residues. CDR3 DNA sequence: TGTGCCAGCAGTGTGGATCTGGTAGATACGCAGTATTTT. Translated: CASSVDLVDTQYF. The full variable domain, its missing parts supplied by reference TRBV2 and TRBJ2-3, is EPEVTQTPSHQVTQMGQEVILRCVPISNHLYFYWYRQILGQKVEFLVSFYNNEISEKSEIFDDQFSVERPDGSNFTLKIRSTKLEDSAMYFCASSVDLVDTQYFGPGTRLTVL.

The chain has TRBV7-2 and TRBJ2-1, with TRBD2 matching 10 bases. The V gene end was trimmed by 1 base and the J gene end by 10 bases; junction bases not matched to a gene: 7. This CDR3 has 15 residues. In germline, CDR1 is SGHTA, CDR2 FQGNSA. CDR3 nucleotides: TGTGCCAGCAGCTTAGAAACTAGCGGGATTTCCGAGCAGTTCTTC. Translated: CASSLETSGISEQFF.

The V call is TRBV30, the J call TRBJ2-7; no firm D call. Germline V gene sequence: CDR1 GTSNPN, CDR2 SVGIG (reference sequence). This CDR3 has 14 residues. V was clipped by 0 bases and J by 5 bases, with 14 bases between them. The CDR3 region has the DNA TGTGCCTGGAGTGTATACAACTTGCTAAACGAGCAGTACTTC. Its protein is CAWSVYNLLNEQYF.

The genes are TRBV10-3 and TRBJ2-7; D tentatively reads TRBD1 or TRBD2 (5 bases each). The CDR3 runs to 13 residues. The germline V gene has CDR1 ENHRY and CDR2 SYGVKD. Between the trimmed V and J ends, which lost 7 bases and 2 bases, there was a span of 12 bases. The CDR3 is CAINGDGAYEQYF. The CDR3, as DNA: TGTGCCATCAATGGGGACGGAGCCTACGAGCAGTACTTC.

The V call is TRBV6-6, the J call TRBJ2-1; TRBD1 agrees at 7 bases. This CDR3 is built from 13 residues. The V segment lost 7 bases and the J segment 11 bases; nucleotides outside the gene matches: 11. The germline V gene has CDR1 MNHNY and CDR2 SVGAGI (reference sequence). CDR3 nucleotides: TGTGCCAGCATCACCGGGGACAGTCAAAAGCAGTTCTTC. Translating gives CASITGDSQKQFF.

The rearrangement uses TRBV28 and TRBJ2-3, with a possible D match to TRBD2 (6 bases). V gave up 6 bases and J gave up 6 bases, with 10 bases separating them. The CDR3 consists of 12 residues. Germline CDR1 MDHEN, CDR2 SYDVKM. Written as DNA, the CDR3 is TGTGCCAGCAGCCCTGCGGGGGATACGCAGTATTTT. Translation gives CASSPAGDTQYF.

The chain is built from TRBV4-3 and TRBJ2-5, with TRBD1 matching over 11 bases. Germline V gene data show CDR1 as LGHNA and CDR2 as YSLEER. Unmatched junction bases numbered 9, after V lost 1 base and J lost 5 bases. The CDR3 sequence is 17 residues long. In DNA form, the CDR3 reads TGCGCCAGCAGCCAAGCCTCTGGACAGGGGGCAGGGGAGACCCAGTACTTC. It encodes CASSQASGQGAGETQYF.

The chain uses TRBV13 and TRBJ2-3; 13 bases agree with TRBD2. This CDR3 contains 17 residues. J lost 4 bases, V lost 1 base, and 5 bases had no gene match. Germline V lookup: CDR1 PRHDT, CDR2 FYEKMQ (reference sequence). CDR3 in DNA: TGTGCCAGCAGCTTAGACCCCACTAGCGGGGGGGCAGATACGCAGTATTTT. This codes for CASSLDPTSGGADTQYF.

This clone was observed a single time. The chain recombines TRBV5-5 with TRBJ1-3; weak D call: TRBD1 (6 bases). Germline CDR1 reads SGHKS; CDR2 reads YYEKEE (reference sequence). The V end lost 4 bases, the J end lost 0 bases, and 23 bases lay between the germline ends. The CDR3 runs 19 residues. This chain's CDR3 is CASSHTGTRETRSGNTIYF. CDR3 nucleotides: TGTGCCAGCAGCCACACCGGGACAAGGGAAACACGCTCTGGAAACACCATATATTTT.

This chain links TRBV19 with TRBJ2-1; TRBD2 matches at 9 bases. The germline V gene encodes CDR1 LNHDA and CDR2 SQIVND (reference sequence). The CDR3 sequence is 15 residues long. The junction had 6 bases not matched to a gene; V was cut back by 6 bases and J by 3 bases. The CDR3 spells CASRGSGSYYNEQFF. DNA for the CDR3: TGTGCCAGTAGGGGTAGCGGGAGCTACTACAATGAGCAGTTCTTC.

This chain connects TRBV5-1 to TRBJ1-3, with 11 nucleotides matching TRBD1. This CDR3 has 15 residues. Germline CDR1 is SGHRS and CDR2 is YFSETQ. J gave up 3 bases and V 5 bases, and 4 bases lay outside the gene matches. The CDR3 sequence is CASRADRGHGNTIYF. CDR3 sequence (DNA): TGCGCCAGCAGAGCGGACAGGGGGCATGGAAACACCATATATTTT.

The V call is TRBV5-1, the J call TRBJ1-1; TRBD1 aligns across 10 bases. Per the germline V gene, CDR1 is SGHRS and CDR2 is YFSETQ. Losses at the gene ends were 4 bases for V and 5 bases for J; bases not matched to a gene: 5. The CDR3 spans 14 residues. CDR3 coding DNA: TGCGCCAGCAGCACGGGACAGGGGATAACTGAAGCTTTCTTT. Protein: CASSTGQGITEAFF.

This clone was seen just once. The rearrangement links TRBV7-9 to TRBJ1-2; tentatively, D is TRBD1 (5 bases). This CDR3 has 13 residues. V lost 5 bases and J lost 0, with 7 bases in between. Looked up from germline, CDR1 is SEHNR and CDR2 is FQNEAQ (reference sequence). The CDR3 nucleotides read TGTGCCAGCAGCCAGGGAGCTAACTATGGCTACACCTTC. It specifies CASSQGANYGYTF.

The chain employs TRBV27 and TRBJ1-2, with D uncertain. Trimming removed 7 bases from V and 0 bases from J, with 9 bases in between. CDR1 MNHEY and CDR2 SMNVEV come from the germline V gene (reference sequence). The CDR3 runs 13 residues. The CDR3 loop is CASTHSPNYGYTF. In nucleotides, the CDR3 is TGTGCCAGCACCCACAGCCCTAACTATGGCTACACCTTC.

In DNA, the CDR3 is TGTGCCAGCAGCAGGACAGCAACTGAAGCTTTCTTT. Protein sequence: CASSRTATEAFF. The chain combines TRBV11-2 with TRBJ1-1; TRBD1 is a possible D gene (6 bases). This CDR3 has 12 amino acids. The V end lost 5 bases, the J end lost 5 bases, and 9 bases lay between the germline ends. CDR1 SGHAT and CDR2 FQNNGV come from the germline V gene.

The chain links TRBV11-1 to TRBJ1-1; 11 bases match TRBD1. This CDR3 region has 14 residues. CDR1 and CDR2 (germline): SGHAT, FQDESV (reference sequence). Trimming removed 5 bases from V and 5 bases from J; junction bases left unmatched: 4. CDR3 DNA sequence: TGTGCCAGCAGCCAGGACAGGGGGCTTACTGAAGCTTTCTTT. Protein: CASSQDRGLTEAFF.